These 23 T cell receptor beta chains share one sample of origin, sequenced in a study of blood T cells in healthy people across ages (dated by TCRdb to 2015 to 2017). Libraries were built with 5' RACE. TCRdb names Illumina HiSeq 2500 as the instrument used. A second roughly 6 to 11 cycle PCR used a sample-barcoded 5' primer and a J-beta primer mix. TCRdb cleaned the public reads at Q25 with fastp, built clones with MiXCR and kept in-frame beta chains. One record per CDR3 amino acid sequence lists the most common genes and DNA. Across this sample there are 730,000 or so distinct CDR3 sequences, with approximately 40% seen only once. The ten most abundant clones make up around 30% of the sample. The sequenced sample was blood. Every receptor here comes from a man older than 75 in good health.

The chain recombines TRBV7-9 with TRBJ1-2, with TRBD1 as a possible D gene (5 bases). The CDR3 length is 14 residues. Per germline, CDR1 SEHNR and CDR2 FQNEAQ (reference sequence). Trimming shortened V by 7 bases and J by 7 bases, and 19 bases separated the two germline ends. DNA for the CDR3: TGTGCCAGCACCCGGGGCCAGGGAGACCTTGGCTACACCTTC. This encodes CASTRGQGDLGYTF.

Note on this clonotype: A read error may explain this, as a much larger clone is one base away. The chain employs TRBV20-1 and TRBJ2-5; possibly TRBD2 for D (6 bases). V was trimmed by 1 base and J by 2 bases, leaving 14 bases between them. Looked up from germline, CDR1 is DFQATT and CDR2 is SNEGSKA (reference sequence). The CDR3 has 15 amino acids. The CDR3, as DNA: TGCAGTGCTAGAGGTACCGGGGGACGTCAAGAGACCCAGTACTTC. It encodes CSARGTGGRQETQYF.

J is TRBJ2-6 and V is TRBV7-3; maybe TRBD1 (5 bases). Germline CDR1 SGHTA, CDR2 FQGTGA. The CDR3 has 16 residues. V was cut by 5 bases and J by 4 bases, with 15 bases left in between. The CDR3 here is CASSLIGARGANVLTF. CDR3 nucleotide sequence: TGTGCCAGCAGCCTAATAGGGGCGCGAGGGGCCAACGTCCTGACTTTC.

This rearrangement joins TRBV19 to TRBJ2-5; TRBD1 agrees at 10 bases. Germline CDR1 LNHDA, CDR2 SQIVND (reference sequence). The CDR3 has 17 amino acids. The junction had 14 bases not matched to a gene; V was cut back by 5 bases and J by 5 bases. CDR3: CASSFLSPGQGIETQYF. In DNA form, the CDR3 reads TGTGCCAGTAGTTTCTTGTCACCGGGACAGGGGATCGAGACCCAGTACTTC. The full variable domain, in which reference TRBV19 and TRBJ2-5 provide the parts outside the CDR3, is DGGITQSPKYLFRKEGQNVTLSCEQNLNHDAMYWYRQDPGQGLRLIYYSQIVNDFQKGDIAEGYSVSREKKESFPLTVTSAQKNPTAFYLCASSFLSPGQGIETQYFGPGTRLLVL.

This chain links TRBV20-1 with TRBJ1-5; D perhaps matches TRBD1 (5 bases). The germline V gene encodes CDR1 DFQATT and CDR2 SNEGSKA (reference sequence). Trimming pared 1 base from V and 0 bases from J, leaving 16 bases between. This CDR3 region has 17 residues. CDR3 sequence reads: CSARGGGASSSNQPQHF. The CDR3 coding sequence is TGCAGTGCTAGAGGGGGAGGGGCCTCTTCTAGCAATCAGCCCCAGCATTTT.

The V gene is TRBV12-5, the J gene TRBJ2-2, with D perhaps matching TRBD1 (5 bases). V dropped 2 bases and J dropped 5 bases, with 12 bases sitting between them. Germline V gene lookup returns CDR1 LGHNT and CDR2 FRNRAP. CDR3 length: 15 residues. Here the CDR3 reads CASGLQAGLTGELFF. In nucleotides, the CDR3 is TGTGCTAGTGGTTTGCAGGCAGGGTTGACCGGGGAGCTGTTTTTT. Using reference TRBV12-5 and TRBJ2-2 for the parts outside the CDR3, the full variable domain is DARVTQTPRHKVTEMGQEVTMRCQPILGHNTVFWYRQTMMQGLELLAYFRNRAPLDDSGMPKDRFSAEMPDATLATLKIQPSEPRDSAVYFCASGLQAGLTGELFFGEGSRLTVL.

This clonotype was picked up a small number of times. This rearrangement joins TRBV20-1 to TRBJ1-5, with D uncertain. Trimming removed 7 bases from V and 2 bases from J, with 9 bases in between. Germline V gives CDR1 DFQATT, CDR2 SNEGSKA (reference sequence). CDR3 length equals 12 residues. DNA of the CDR3: TGCAGTGTTACGGACGGCAATCAGCCCCAGCATTTT. Its protein is CSVTDGNQPQHF.

The chain combines TRBV20-1 with TRBJ1-5; D uncertain. The CDR3 contains 14 residues. Trimming took 3 bases from V and 2 from J, leaving 11 bases between them. CDR1 is DFQATT and CDR2 is SNEGSKA in the germline V gene (reference sequence). CDR3 amino acids: CSARKVLRNQPQHF. The DNA for the CDR3 is TGCAGTGCTAGGAAAGTCCTGCGCAATCAGCCCCAGCATTTT.

The rearrangement uses TRBV7-2 and TRBJ1-2; no clear D gene. V lost 1 base and J lost 3, with 3 bases in between. The germline V gene has CDR1 SGHTA and CDR2 FQGNSA. This CDR3 spans 12 amino acids. The CDR3 here is CASSLDHYGYTF. CDR3 nucleotide sequence: TGTGCCAGCAGCTTAGACCACTATGGCTACACCTTC.

The J gene is TRBJ2-5, the V gene TRBV4-2; 7 bases are a match to TRBD2. V was pared by 1 base and J by 5 bases, with 7 bases of the junction left unmatched. The CDR3 runs to 15 residues. Germline CDR1 LGHNA, CDR2 YNFKEQ. CDR3 nucleotide sequence: TGTGCCAGCAGCCAAGGGACGGGGGGTTGGGAGACCCAGTACTTC. The encoded protein is CASSQGTGGWETQYF.

As to this clonotype: This may stem from a read error, because a much larger clone lies one nucleotide away. The V and J genes are TRBV7-2 and TRBJ2-1; TRBD1 matches at 9 bases. The V and J ends lost 1 base and 10 bases, in that order; junction bases with no gene match: 8. The germline V gene has CDR1 SGHTA and CDR2 FQGNSA. CDR3 length: 15 residues. CDR3 in DNA: TGTGCCAGCAGCTTAGAAGGGACAGGGACCTACGAGCAGTTCTTC. Its protein product is CASSLEGTGTYEQFF. Together with reference TRBV7-2 and TRBJ2-1, the CDR3 gives the full variable domain: GAGVSQSPSNKVTEKGKDVELRCDPISGHTALYWYRQSLGQGLEFLIYFQGNSAPDKSGLPSDRFSAERTGGSVSTLTIQRTQQEDSAVYLCASSLEGTGTYEQFFGPGTRLTVL.

This clonotype was observed a few times. The chain has TRBV5-1 and TRBJ2-7, with D unresolved. Germline V gene lookup returns CDR1 SGHRS and CDR2 YFSETQ. V dropped 4 bases and J dropped 6 bases, with 20 bases sitting between them. This CDR3 is 15 amino acids long. DNA of the CDR3: TGCGCCAGCAGCGTAAGGGTCCCCATTTCGGGCGAGCAGTACTTC. This codes for CASSVRVPISGEQYF.

As to this clonotype: A much larger clonotype is one base distant, so this may be a read error. This sequence joins TRBV29-1 and TRBJ2-7, with 12 bases fitting TRBD1. The CDR3 consists of 14 residues. Unmatched junction bases numbered 3, after V lost 5 bases and J lost 1 base. Per germline, CDR1 SQVTM and CDR2 ANQGSEA. CDR3: CSVLGQGASYEQYF. CDR3 sequence (DNA): TGCAGCGTTTTGGGACAGGGGGCGTCCTACGAGCAGTACTTC.

The V call is TRBV24-1, the J call TRBJ2-1; 8 bases match TRBD2. The CDR3 covers 14 residues. The J segment lost 5 bases and the V segment lost 5 bases, leaving 4 bases of the junction unmatched. Germline-derived CDR1 and CDR2 are KGHDR and SFDVKD. The CDR3 DNA sequence: TGTGCCACCAGTGGTACTAGCGGAGACAATGAGCAGTTCTTC. Encoded protein: CATSGTSGDNEQFF.

V usage is TRBV20-1 and J usage is TRBJ2-7; 8 bases align to TRBD2. With V trimmed by 3 bases and J by 7 bases, 8 bases remained unmatched. This CDR3 comprises 13 residues. Germline V gene sequence: CDR1 DFQATT, CDR2 SNEGSKA (reference sequence). In nucleotides, the CDR3 is TGCAGTGCTAGGGGACTAGACGGCAATGAGCAGTACTTC. Translated: CSARGLDGNEQYF.

This clonotype occurred a few times. The rearrangement links TRBV29-1 to TRBJ2-6, with TRBD1 matching 10 bases. Trimming took 6 bases from V and 3 from J; bases not matched to a gene: 5. The CDR3 loop spans 15 amino acids. Germline V gene data show CDR1 as SQVTM and CDR2 as ANQGSEA. The CDR3 is CSVPGQGFGANVLTF. In DNA, the CDR3 is TGCAGCGTCCCGGGACAGGGGTTTGGGGCCAACGTCCTGACTTTC.

V usage is TRBV28 and J usage is TRBJ2-5; D may correspond to TRBD1 or TRBD2 (7 bases each). Germline values: CDR1 MDHEN, CDR2 SYDVKM. This CDR3 region has 15 residues. V was shortened by 3 bases and J by 2 bases, with 13 bases between the two germline ends. Here the CDR3 reads CASSFRGGIQETQYF. The CDR3 coding sequence is TGTGCCAGCAGTTTCAGGGGGGGGATTCAAGAGACCCAGTACTTC.

The V gene is TRBV10-3, the J gene TRBJ2-7; 8 nucleotides line up with TRBD1. The CDR3 spans 14 residues. With V trimmed by 6 bases and J by 5 bases, 9 bases remained unmatched. CDR1 and CDR2 (germline): ENHRY, SYGVKD. The CDR3 DNA reads as TGTGCCATCAGACCAGACAGGGGAGGCGACGAGCAGTACTTC. Residues: CAIRPDRGGDEQYF.

For the CDR3, the DNA is TGTGCCAGCAGTTTTGGGGGAAGGGGGCCCCAGTACTTC. Its protein is CASSFGGRGPQYF. The V call is TRBV12-3 or TRBV12-4, the J call TRBJ2-7, with 7 bases lining up with TRBD1. This CDR3 contains 13 residues. The J segment lost 10 bases and the V segment lost 3 bases, leaving 9 bases of the junction unmatched.

Worth noting for this clonotype: A junction boundary mismatches the germline segment, possibly from a read error. The V and J genes are TRBV10-3 and TRBJ2-4; a weak D match, TRBD2 (6 bases). CDR1 is ENHRY and CDR2 is SYGVKD in the germline V gene. The CDR3 extends over 13 amino acids. CDR3 nucleotide sequence: TGTGCCATCAGTGGTAGCGGACGAGACATTCGGTACTTC. Its translation: CAISGSGRDIRYF.

CDR3 DNA sequence: TGTGCCTGGAGTCGGGGAGGGGAGCAGCCCCAGCATTTT. This codes for CAWSRGGEQPQHF. This chain links TRBV30 with TRBJ1-5; tentative D call: TRBD1 (5 bases). CDR3 length equals 13 residues. Trimming left V 2 bases short and J 7 bases short, with 12 bases between. Germline CDR1 and CDR2: GTSNPN and SVGIG (reference sequence).

The chain joins TRBV20-1 to TRBJ1-1; D gene unclear. Germline lookup yields CDR1 DFQATT and CDR2 SNEGSKA (reference sequence). This CDR3 spans 16 amino acids. Trimming took 3 bases from V and 5 from J, leaving 22 bases between them. In nucleotides, the CDR3 is TGCAGTGCTAGTCGAGGTTTGTTAGGCGGCGGAACTGAAGCTTTCTTT. It codes for CSASRGLLGGGTEAFF.

Worth noting for this clonotype: This may arise from a read error, as a much more abundant clone is one base away. The V call is TRBV29-1, the J call TRBJ2-7; the match to TRBD2 covers 8 bases. The junction had 10 bases not matched to a gene; V was cut back by 8 bases and J by 7 bases. Per germline, CDR1 SQVTM and CDR2 ANQGSEA. The CDR3 is made up of 12 amino acids. CDR3 bases: TGCAGCATTACTAGCGGCCGCAATGAGCAGTACTTC. Its protein product is CSITSGRNEQYF.